Listed below are T cell receptor beta chains from one sample, sequenced in a study of blood T cell repertoires in COVID-19. Generated by immunoSEQ multiplex PCR, the TCRdb table keeps only in-frame clones and is missing some. The sample has about 120,000 clones, 65% to 90% seen once. Sequences were obtained from peripheral blood. The receptors originated from a man older than 75 with active or convalescent COVID-19. The CDR3 runs from the conserved cysteine through the conserved F or W. A D gene is named only where the DNA matches it firmly. Some rows have no size entry. The others give once, few or many, or a class for an expanded clone.

TRBV7-2	-	TRBJ2-5	-	TGTGCCAGCAGCTTAGGGGCTGTAGAGACCCAGTACTTC	CASSLGAVETQYF
TRBV7-3	-	TRBJ2-2	-	TGTGCCAGCAGCTTCAGGGGCCGGACCGGGGAGCTGTTTTTT	CASSFRGRTGELFF
TRBV29-1	-	TRBJ2-4	-	TGCAGCGTTTCCCCGGGTTTCAAAAACATTCAGTACTTC	CSVSPGFKNIQYF
TRBV5-6	-	TRBJ2-5	-	TGTGCCAGCAGCTTGGAGGGGAGGGGAGGGGGGACCCAGTACTTC	CASSLEGRGGGTQYF
TRBV11-3	many	TRBJ1-1	TRBD1	TGTGCCAGCAGCTTATTCCTGATCGGACAGGGCCCTGAAGCTTTCTTT	CASSLFLIGQGPEAFF
TRBV6-4	-	TRBJ2-3	TRBD1	TGTGCCAGCAGTGACACACCACAGGGGACAGATACGCAGTATTTT	CASSDTPQGTDTQYF
TRBV28	-	TRBJ2-3	-	TGTGCCAGCAGTTTCCGGCTAGCGTTGCAGTATTTT	CASSFRLALQYF
TRBV7-2	-	TRBJ2-7	TRBD2	TGTGCCAGCAGCTTAGCGGCTAGCGGGGGGCACTCCTACGAGCAGTACTTC	CASSLAASGGHSYEQYF
TRBV6-5	-	TRBJ2-3	TRBD2	TGTGCCAGCAGCCCGGGACTAGCGAGCACAGATACGCAGTATTTT	CASSPGLASTDTQYF
TRBV6-6	-	TRBJ2-7	-	TGTGCCAGCAGTCTTAGTACAGGTCAACAGTACTTC	CASSLSTGQQYF
TRBV15	-	TRBJ2-7	TRBD2	TGTGCCACCAGCAGAGTGAGGGAGGGCCCGTCCGAGCAGTACTTC	CATSRVREGPSEQYF
TRBV19	-	TRBJ2-1	-	TGTGCCAGTAACAATAGAGGGGGGGCCGGCCATTTGGATGAGCAGTTCTTC	CASNNRGGAGHLDEQFF
TRBV28	-	TRBJ1-3	-	TGTGCCAGCCGGCCAGGGGGAAACACCATATATTTT	CASRPGGNTIYF
TRBV5-1	-	TRBJ1-2	TRBD1	TGCGCCAGCAGCTTGAGACAGGGCCTTGGCTATGGCTACACCTTC	CASSLRQGLGYGYTF
TRBV28	few	TRBJ1-1	-	TGTGCCAGCAGTCCCCAGGGTAGAACAACTGAAGCTTTCTTT	CASSPQGRTTEAFF
TRBV15	-	TRBJ2-3	-	TGTGCCACCAGCAGAGGGGACACTCGTTTCACAGATACGCAGTATTTT	CATSRGDTRFTDTQYF
TRBV7-2	few	TRBJ2-5	-	TGTGCCAGCAGTTCCCCGGGAAGACGGGAGACCCAGTACTTC	CASSSPGRRETQYF
TRBV28	-	TRBJ2-5	TRBD2	TGTGCCAGCAGTTCAATGCTGACTAGCGGGACCGGAGAGACCCAGTACTTC	CASSSMLTSGTGETQYF
TRBV7-9	-	TRBJ2-1	-	TGTGCCAGCAGCTTAGCGGGAGGCTGGAATGAGCAGTTCTTC	CASSLAGGWNEQFF
TRBV9	few	TRBJ1-1	-	TGTGCCAGCAGCGTTACGACAGGCACTGAAGCTTTCTTT	CASSVTTGTEAFF
TRBV11-3	-	TRBJ1-1	-	TGTGCCAGCAGCTTAGGAGCGGGGAACACTGAAGCTTTCTTT	CASSLGAGNTEAFF
TRBV2	-	TRBJ1-1	TRBD1	TGTGCCACCAACCAGGGACAGACAGGTTCGGCTGAAGCTTTCTTT	CATNQGQTGSAEAFF
TRBV5-1	-	TRBJ2-3	-	TGCGCCAGCACCCCCACGGCGACTCCCGCCGGTGGAGATACGCAGTATTTT	CASTPTATPAGGDTQYF
TRBV5-5	-	TRBJ2-7	TRBD2	TGTGCCAGCAGCGTGAGCGGGGGGGTCTCCTACGAGCAGTACTTC	CASSVSGGVSYEQYF
TRBV7-9	-	TRBJ1-2	TRBD1	TGTGCCAGCAGGCCCGGGACAGGGAGTATTTTACGGGACTATGGCTACACCTTC	CASRPGTGSILRDYGYTF
TRBV28	-	TRBJ2-3	-	TGTGCCAGCAGTACTAAGGCGGGGGATACGCAGTATTTT	CASSTKAGDTQYF
TRBV6-1	-	TRBJ2-1	-	TGTGCCAGCAGTGAATCGAGGGCGAATGAGCAGTTCTTC	CASSESRANEQFF
TRBV11-2	-	TRBJ1-4	-	TGTGCCAGCAGCTTATTGCGGGGAGGCCTAAATGAAAAACTGTTTTTT	CASSLLRGGLNEKLFF
TRBV5-4	-	TRBJ2-3	TRBD2	TGTGCCAGCAGCTTGGAGGGCCGGGGGGGCCGATCAGATACGCAGTATTTT	CASSLEGRGGRSDTQYF
TRBV28	once	TRBJ1-2	TRBD1	TGTGCCAGCAGTTCTCCCGACAGGGGTGGTGGCTACACCTTC	CASSSPDRGGGYTF
TRBV28	-	TRBJ1-1	-	TGTGCCAGCAGAGAAGGGGTGGTCGACACTGAAGCTTTCTTT	CASREGVVDTEAFF
TRBV18	-	TRBJ2-2	-	TGTGCCAGCTCACGAGGGTCCACCGGGGAGCTGTTTTTT	CASSRGSTGELFF
TRBV27	few	TRBJ1-2	-	TGTGCCAGCAGTTTGAGCAGGCGTAACTATGGCTACACCTTC	CASSLSRRNYGYTF
TRBV29-1	-	TRBJ2-2	TRBD2	TGCAGCTCCGTAGCGGGAGGCACCGGGGAGCTGTTTTTT	CSSVAGGTGELFF
TRBV13	-	TRBJ2-1	TRBD2	TGTGCCAGCAGAGCGGGAGGTTACAATGAGCAGTTCTTC	CASRAGGYNEQFF
TRBV9	-	TRBJ2-5	-	TGTGCCAGCAGCCTAAGAACAGTTTGTAGACAAGAGACCCAGTACTTC	CASSLRTVCRQETQYF
TRBV5-1	-	TRBJ2-1	TRBD2	TGCGCCAGCAGCTTGCGTAGCGGGGGAGACAATGAGCAGTTCTTC	CASSLRSGGDNEQFF